These T cell receptor beta chains were read from a single sample in a study of T cells in Graves' hyperthyroidism and ophthalmopathy. TCRdb used MiXCR to reprocess the multiplex PCR reads, holding one entry per CDR3 protein. Here the sample spans about 590,000 distinct CDR3 sequences, 15% to 18% being singletons. Sequencing was performed on blood. The origin of the receptors is a woman between 25 and 40 years old with Graves' hyperthyroidism. CDR3s include the opening cysteine and the closing phenylalanine or tryptophan. D genes are given only for firm matches. Expanded clones get a size class; other rows say once, few or many, or leave the size out.

d_call: -; clone_size: -; v_call: TRBV6-5; j_call: TRBJ1-1; cdr3_nt: TGTGCCAGCAGTTACACCGACAAGGGCACTGAAGCTTTCTTT; cdr3_aa: CASSYTDKGTEAFF
d_call: TRBD1; clone_size: many; v_call: TRBV10-1; j_call: TRBJ1-6; cdr3_nt: TGCGCCAGCAGTGCGGACAGGGGTAATTCACCCCTCCACTTT; cdr3_aa: CASSADRGNSPLHF
d_call: TRBD2; clone_size: few; v_call: TRBV27; j_call: TRBJ2-7; cdr3_nt: TGTGCCAGCAGCGAGACTAGCAGGAGGGTCTACGAGCAGTACTTC; cdr3_aa: CASSETSRRVYEQYF
d_call: -; clone_size: many; v_call: TRBV7-3; j_call: TRBJ2-3; cdr3_nt: TGTGCCAGCAGCTTCCGGATGGGCGATACGCAGTATTTT; cdr3_aa: CASSFRMGDTQYF
d_call: TRBD2; clone_size: -; v_call: TRBV2; j_call: TRBJ2-3; cdr3_nt: TGTGCCAGCAGCTCCGGGACTAGCGGGGGGACAGATACGCAGTATTTT; cdr3_aa: CASSSGTSGGTDTQYF
d_call: -; clone_size: -; v_call: TRBV5-4; j_call: TRBJ2-7; cdr3_nt: TGTGCCAGCAGCTTGTTCACTGGCTCCTACGAGCAGTACTTC; cdr3_aa: CASSLFTGSYEQYF
d_call: -; clone_size: many; v_call: TRBV5-1; j_call: TRBJ2-7; cdr3_nt: TGCGCCAGCAGCTTGGAAAAATTAGGCAACTACGAGCAGTACTTC; cdr3_aa: CASSLEKLGNYEQYF
d_call: -; clone_size: many; v_call: TRBV18; j_call: TRBJ2-7; cdr3_nt: TGTGCCAGCTCACCCCTTAGCGGCTACGAGCAGTACTTC; cdr3_aa: CASSPLSGYEQYF
d_call: TRBD2; clone_size: many; v_call: TRBV20-1; j_call: TRBJ2-7; cdr3_nt: TGCAGTGCTAGAGAGGGGACTAGCGGGAGGGCGTACGAGCAGTACTTC; cdr3_aa: CSAREGTSGRAYEQYF
d_call: -; clone_size: -; v_call: TRBV7-9; j_call: TRBJ1-4; cdr3_nt: TGTGCCAGCAGCTCCCCGACGGGGACTAATGAAAAACTGTTTTTT; cdr3_aa: CASSSPTGTNEKLFF
d_call: -; clone_size: many; v_call: TRBV24-1; j_call: TRBJ1-1; cdr3_nt: TGTGCCACCAGTGAGGGGACGAACACTGAAGCTTTCTTT; cdr3_aa: CATSEGTNTEAFF
d_call: TRBD1; clone_size: once; v_call: TRBV19; j_call: TRBJ2-7; cdr3_nt: TGTGCCAGTACTGCCGGGACAGGGGGCTACGAGCAGTACTTC; cdr3_aa: CASTAGTGGYEQYF
d_call: -; clone_size: -; v_call: TRBV9; j_call: TRBJ1-1; cdr3_nt: TGTGCCAGCAGCGTTACAGGGTACACTGAAGCTTTCTTT; cdr3_aa: CASSVTGYTEAFF
d_call: TRBD1; clone_size: many; v_call: TRBV20-1; j_call: TRBJ2-7; cdr3_nt: TGCAGTGCTGCCGGGACAGGGGACGGCGAGCAGTACTTC; cdr3_aa: CSAAGTGDGEQYF
d_call: -; clone_size: many; v_call: TRBV5-1; j_call: TRBJ2-5; cdr3_nt: TGTGCCAGCAGCTTAGGAGGCCAAGAGACCCAGTACTTC; cdr3_aa: CASSLGGQETQYF
d_call: TRBD2; clone_size: many; v_call: TRBV28; j_call: TRBJ2-1; cdr3_nt: TGTGCCAGCAGCTTCCTAGCGGGATATGAGCAGTTCTTC; cdr3_aa: CASSFLAGYEQFF
d_call: -; clone_size: -; v_call: TRBV10-3; j_call: TRBJ1-4; cdr3_nt: TGTGCCAGCGGGGCCAACGCAAATGAAAAACTGTTTTTT; cdr3_aa: CASGANANEKLFF
d_call: -; clone_size: few; v_call: TRBV20-1; j_call: TRBJ1-3; cdr3_nt: TGCAGTGCTAGAGATGGCAGGGATGGAAACACCATATATTTT; cdr3_aa: CSARDGRDGNTIYF
d_call: -; clone_size: few; v_call: TRBV6-5; j_call: TRBJ1-2; cdr3_nt: TGTGCCAGCAGTTACGATGGACGGATGAGCTACACCTTC; cdr3_aa: CASSYDGRMSYTF
d_call: TRBD1; clone_size: few; v_call: TRBV7-8; j_call: TRBJ2-6; cdr3_nt: TGTGCCAGCTGTTCCGGGACAGGTGTTTCTGGGGCCAACGTCCTGACTTTC; cdr3_aa: CASCSGTGVSGANVLTF
d_call: TRBD2; clone_size: -; v_call: TRBV4-1; j_call: TRBJ2-7; cdr3_nt: TGCGCCAGCAGCCAGTCCCCACTAGCGGGAGGAAACGGTGAGCAGTACTTC; cdr3_aa: CASSQSPLAGGNGEQYF
d_call: -; clone_size: many; v_call: TRBV5-1; j_call: TRBJ2-1; cdr3_nt: TGCGCCAGCAGCTTGGGCGCGGCTTACAATGAGCAGTTCTTC; cdr3_aa: CASSLGAAYNEQFF
d_call: -; clone_size: many; v_call: TRBV18; j_call: TRBJ1-4; cdr3_nt: TGTGCCAGCTCCGCCTTCGACGGGGCGTCTGAAAAACTGTTTTTT; cdr3_aa: CASSAFDGASEKLFF
d_call: -; clone_size: many; v_call: TRBV27; j_call: TRBJ2-5; cdr3_nt: TGTGCCAGCAGTAGCGGTTCGACCCAGTACTTC; cdr3_aa: CASSSGSTQYF
d_call: TRBD1; clone_size: -; v_call: TRBV3-1; j_call: TRBJ2-4; cdr3_nt: TGTGCCAGCAGCCCTCGGACAGGGCCCCTTACAAGGAACATTCAGTACTTC; cdr3_aa: CASSPRTGPLTRNIQYF
d_call: TRBD2; clone_size: many; v_call: TRBV10-3; j_call: TRBJ2-2; cdr3_nt: TGTGCCGTCAGGCTGACGACTAGCTTCACCGGGGAGCTGTTTTTT; cdr3_aa: CAVRLTTSFTGELFF
d_call: TRBD2; clone_size: -; v_call: TRBV7-9; j_call: TRBJ2-1; cdr3_nt: TGTGCCAGCAGCATTAGACTAGCGGGAGGACCGCAGTTCTTC; cdr3_aa: CASSIRLAGGPQFF
d_call: -; clone_size: many; v_call: TRBV30; j_call: TRBJ2-2; cdr3_nt: TGTGCCTGGGTCCAGGGCGGGGAGCTGTTTTTT; cdr3_aa: CAWVQGGELFF
d_call: TRBD1; clone_size: many; v_call: TRBV7-9; j_call: TRBJ2-7; cdr3_nt: TGTGCCAGCAGCTTAGCGCAGGGGGCCTCCTACGAGCAGTACTTC; cdr3_aa: CASSLAQGASYEQYF
d_call: -; clone_size: many; v_call: TRBV30; j_call: TRBJ1-4; cdr3_nt: TGTGCCTGGAATGTCAAGCTGGGCGAAAAACTGTTTTTT; cdr3_aa: CAWNVKLGEKLFF
d_call: TRBD1; clone_size: -; v_call: TRBV30; j_call: TRBJ2-2; cdr3_nt: TGTGCCTGGAGAGGTACCGGGACAGCGAACACCGGGGAGCTGTTTTTT; cdr3_aa: CAWRGTGTANTGELFF
d_call: -; clone_size: -; v_call: TRBV10-3; j_call: TRBJ1-2; cdr3_nt: TGTGCCATCAGTGATTTGGCCACTCCTGTTACCTTC; cdr3_aa: CAISDLATPVTF
d_call: -; clone_size: many; v_call: TRBV9; j_call: TRBJ1-1; cdr3_nt: TGTGCCAGCAGCGTAGTCGCAGCCCCAGGGTGGACTGAAGCTTTCTTT; cdr3_aa: CASSVVAAPGWTEAFF
d_call: -; clone_size: few; v_call: TRBV15; j_call: TRBJ2-7; cdr3_nt: TGTGCCACCAGCAGAGATTTCCCCGACGAGCAGTACTTC; cdr3_aa: CATSRDFPDEQYF
d_call: TRBD2; clone_size: -; v_call: TRBV7-2; j_call: TRBJ2-1; cdr3_nt: TGTGCCAGCAGCTTAGGCCCGGCTAGCGGTAATGAGCAGTTCTTC; cdr3_aa: CASSLGPASGNEQFF
d_call: -; clone_size: many; v_call: TRBV11-3; j_call: TRBJ2-1; cdr3_nt: TGTGCCAGCAGCCGAGATCGACAGGTCCGTCACCATGAGCAGTTCTTC; cdr3_aa: CASSRDRQVRHHEQFF
d_call: TRBD1; clone_size: once; v_call: TRBV6-1; j_call: TRBJ1-4; cdr3_nt: TGTGCCAGCAGACTCACCGGGACAGGGTCGATCGGGCTCCTGTTTTTT; cdr3_aa: CASRLTGTGSIGLLFF
d_call: TRBD2; clone_size: many; v_call: TRBV2; j_call: TRBJ2-1; cdr3_nt: TGTGCCCTCAGCGGGAGCTTGATCAATGAGCAGTTCTTC; cdr3_aa: CALSGSLINEQFF
d_call: TRBD2; clone_size: -; v_call: TRBV19; j_call: TRBJ2-4; cdr3_nt: TGTGCCAGTAGTATGATAGGCGGGAGGCGGGGAGGAAACATTCAGTACTTC; cdr3_aa: CASSMIGGRRGGNIQYF
d_call: TRBD1; clone_size: -; v_call: TRBV6-2/TRBV6-3; j_call: TRBJ1-1; cdr3_nt: TGTGCCAGCAGCCCCCTCCGACAGGGCGGACGGAACACTGAAGCTTTCTTT; cdr3_aa: CASSPLRQGGRNTEAFF
d_call: -; clone_size: -; v_call: TRBV7-2; j_call: TRBJ2-7; cdr3_nt: TGTGCCAGCAAACCCCCGGGGGTCGAGCAGTACTTC; cdr3_aa: CASKPPGVEQYF
d_call: -; clone_size: few; v_call: TRBV5-4; j_call: TRBJ1-2; cdr3_nt: TGTGCCAGCAGCTTGGTTGGACAATTCGGCTACACCTTC; cdr3_aa: CASSLVGQFGYTF
d_call: -; clone_size: many; v_call: TRBV7-2; j_call: TRBJ2-6; cdr3_nt: TGTGCCAGCAGCCCGGGACTCTCTGGGGCCAACGTCCTGACTTTC; cdr3_aa: CASSPGLSGANVLTF